These 15 T cell receptor beta chains originate from one sample sequenced in a study of T cells after somatic rescue of genetic block. TCRdb keeps only in-frame clones here, not all; method: immunoSEQ multiplex PCR. The table has approximately 70,000 clones, approximately 91% seen once; the top ten hold about 3%. Specimen: peripheral blood mononuclear cells (PBMCs). The receptors stem from a man aged 30-40 years.

This clone was found once. The V gene is TRBV19, the J gene TRBJ1-2; D is possibly TRBD1 (6 bases). CDR1 LNHDA and CDR2 SQIVND come from the germline V gene (reference sequence). Trimming pared 6 bases from V and 4 bases from J, leaving 15 bases between. This CDR3 comprises 14 residues. CDR3: CASRQRQEPYGYTF. CDR3 sequence (DNA): TGTGCCAGTAGGCAAAGACAGGAGCCCTATGGCTACACCTTC.

The chain joins TRBV27 to TRBJ1-6; D gene ambiguous. Germline CDR1 and CDR2: MNHEY and SMNVEV (reference sequence). CDR3 length equals 15 residues. V lost 5 bases, J lost 8 bases, and 16 bases lay in between. CDR3 bases: TGTGCCAGCAGTCCAATCAGCGTTTACGATTCACCCCTCCACTTT. Amino acids: CASSPISVYDSPLHF.

This clone was recorded only once. This chain uses TRBV19 with TRBJ2-1, with D possibly being TRBD2 (5 bases). With 1 base removed from V and 3 bases from J, the gap between germline ends came to 10 bases. Germline-derived CDR1 and CDR2 are LNHDA and SQIVND (reference sequence). The CDR3 spans 15 residues. The chain's CDR3 is CASSIGKLGYNEQFF. CDR3 coding DNA: TGTGCCAGTAGTATAGGCAAACTAGGCTACAATGAGCAGTTCTTC.

The chain is built from TRBV19 and TRBJ1-6; 8 bases are shared with TRBD1. The length of the CDR3 is 11 residues. Germline CDR1 and CDR2: LNHDA and SQIVND (reference sequence). V shed 8 bases and J 12 bases; nucleotides not matched to a gene: 3. The CDR3 loop reads CASRDRGPLHF. The DNA for the CDR3 is TGTGCCAGTCGTGACAGGGGACCCCTCCACTTT. Complete variable domain (other parts from reference TRBV19 and TRBJ1-6): DGGITQSPKYLFRKEGQNVTLSCEQNLNHDAMYWYRQDPGQGLRLIYYSQIVNDFQKGDIAEGYSVSREKKESFPLTVTSAQKNPTAFYLCASRDRGPLHFGNGTRLTVT.

The genes are TRBV15 and TRBJ1-1; 7 nucleotides line up with TRBD1. CDR1 and CDR2 (germline): LNHNV, YYDKDF (reference sequence). This CDR3 comprises 13 residues. The V segment lost 4 bases and the J segment 12 bases; nucleotides outside the gene matches: 11. The CDR3 region has the DNA TGTGCCACCAGCACGAGGACAGGTTTCGTGACTTTCTTT. Amino acid sequence: CATSTRTGFVTFF.

The chain is built from TRBV7-9 and TRBJ2-3, with D possibly TRBD2 on 6 matching bases. Germline V lookup: CDR1 SEHNR, CDR2 FQNEAQ (reference sequence). This CDR3 spans 15 amino acids. V gave up 1 base and J gave up 6 bases, with 14 bases separating them. CDR3 bases: TGTGCCAGCAGCTTAGTTACGGGAGAGGTGGATACGCAGTATTTT. Encoded protein: CASSLVTGEVDTQYF.

The rearrangement links TRBV23-1 to TRBJ2-7; D assignment may be TRBD1 or TRBD2 (5 bases each). TRBV23-1 is classed as an ORF, of uncertain function. Trimming pared 3 bases from V and 12 bases from J, leaving 18 bases between. The CDR3 sequence is 13 residues long. As DNA, the CDR3 is TGCGCCAGCAGTCACTGGGACCGCTACTGTCGGTACTTC. It translates to CASSHWDRYCRYF.

V and J are TRBV6-6 and TRBJ2-7, with D possibly being TRBD1 (5 bases). The V and J ends lost 0 bases and 2 bases respectively, with 5 bases between them. Germline V gene lookup returns CDR1 MNHNY and CDR2 SVGAGI (reference sequence). This CDR3 is built from 13 residues. The CDR3 is CASSYSDTYEQYF. DNA of the CDR3: TGTGCCAGCAGTTACTCGGACACCTACGAGCAGTACTTC.

J is TRBJ1-2 and V is TRBV2; D unresolved. From germline, CDR1 is SNHLY and CDR2 FYNNEI. V was pared by 4 bases and J by 2 bases, with 5 bases between. The CDR3 runs 12 residues. The CDR3 sequence: CASSGSNYGYTF. The DNA of the CDR3 is TGTGCCAGCAGTGGCTCGAACTATGGCTACACCTTC.

Points on this clone: Other nucleotide sequences in the sample specify the same CDR3. The chain uses TRBV5-6 and TRBJ2-2; possibly TRBD2 for D (6 bases). Trimming took 4 bases from V and 5 from J, leaving 15 bases between them. The CDR3 sequence is 15 residues long. Germline CDR1 is SGHDT and CDR2 is YYEEEE. The CDR3 reads CASSRLGGGTGELFF. The CDR3 region has the DNA TGTGCCAGCAGCCGACTCGGGGGTGGGACCGGGGAGCTGTTTTTT.

The CDR3 coding sequence is TGTGCCAGCAGTGTTGGGCTAGCGGGAACCTACGAGCAGTACTTC. Translation gives CASSVGLAGTYEQYF. The genes are TRBV2 and TRBJ2-7, with 9 bases matching TRBD2. The V gene's germline CDR1 is SNHLY and CDR2 FYNNEI. This CDR3 is 15 amino acids long. The V gene end was trimmed by 4 bases and the J gene end by 2 bases; junction bases not matched to a gene: 6. The whole variable domain, filled in from reference TRBV2 and TRBJ2-7, reads EPEVTQTPSHQVTQMGQEVILRCVPISNHLYFYWYRQILGQKVEFLVSFYNNEISEKSEIFDDQFSVERPDGSNFTLKIRSTKLEDSAMYFCASSVGLAGTYEQYFGPGTRLTVT.

The rearrangement joins TRBV5-1 to TRBJ2-1; 12 positions agree with TRBD1. J gave up 3 bases and V 4 bases, and 8 bases lay outside the gene matches. There are 17 residues in the CDR3. CDR1 is SGHRS and CDR2 is YFSETQ in the germline V gene. The CDR3 sequence is CASSAAGQGAVYNEQFF. The CDR3 nucleotides are TGCGCCAGCAGCGCGGCGGGACAGGGGGCCGTCTACAATGAGCAGTTCTTC.

This rearrangement joins TRBV29-1 to TRBJ2-7, with D maybe TRBD2 (5 bases). Germline V gene sequence: CDR1 SQVTM, CDR2 ANQGSEA. CDR3 length: 12 amino acids. V was cut by 4 bases and J by 1 base, with 8 bases left in between. The CDR3 region is CSVVSDSYEQYF. CDR3 nucleotide sequence: TGCAGCGTTGTTAGCGATTCCTACGAGCAGTACTTC.

This clone came up once. The chain employs TRBV30 and TRBJ2-1, with 7 bases fitting TRBD2. The germline gives CDR1 GTSNPN, CDR2 SVGIG (reference sequence). CDR3 length: 13 amino acids. V gave up 1 base and J gave up 9 bases; unmatched junction bases: 6. CDR3 sequence (DNA): TGTGCCTGGAGTGGGACTAGGATTGGTGAGCAGTTCTTC. Translating it yields CAWSGTRIGEQFF.

V usage is TRBV18 and J usage is TRBJ2-5; D assignment may be TRBD1 or TRBD2 (6 bases each). CDR1 is KGHSH and CDR2 is LQKENI in the germline V gene. V was pared by 4 bases and J by 4 bases, with 13 bases between. The CDR3 extends over 14 amino acids. This CDR3 is CASSLSRGGETQYF. DNA of the CDR3: TGTGCCAGCTCACTCAGCAGGGGAGGAGAGACCCAGTACTTC.